This entry features one T cell receptor beta chain sequence. The data are from a study of T cell changes during pregnancy in multiple sclerosis. Only in-frame clones appear in the TCRdb table, and some are missing; sequencing was by immunoSEQ multiplex PCR. This sample has about 44,000 clones, with around 90% found just once. Deletions cut 6 bases from V and 7 bases from J, with 10 bases between. The CDR3 is made up of 13 amino acids. Germline V gene sequence: CDR1 MNHEY, CDR2 SMNVEV (reference sequence). V gene TRBV27 combines with J gene TRBJ1-6, with D hard to call. The source material was CD4+ T cells from peripheral blood mononuclear cells, sampled in the third trimester of pregnancy. The TCR originated in a female donor with multiple sclerosis, enrolled in a pregnancy study. CDR3 sequence: CASRLDQNSPLHF. The CDR3 nucleotides are TGTGCCAGCAGACTAGACCAAAATTCACCCCTCCACTTT.